This TCR beta chain was recorded in a study of control samples from healthy donors and cancer patients. CDR3 length equals 16 residues. Between the trimmed V and J ends, which lost 4 bases and 1 base, there was a span of 13 bases. Germline values: CDR1 KGHSH, CDR2 LQKENI. Clones were read by immunoSEQ multiplex PCR, and TCRdb kept only the in-frame ones, dropping some. The table shows 80,000 or so clones, with around 94% occurring only once. The TCR comes from a woman aged 60-75 years in good health. Sequencing input: blood. The gene calls are TRBV18 and TRBJ2-2; the D gene is possibly TRBD1 (5 bases). The CDR3 DNA reads TGTGCCAGCTCACGTGGCGGAACAGGGAACACCGGGGAGCTGTTTTTT. The encoded protein is CASSRGGTGNTGELFF.